Here is one T cell receptor (beta chain) with its context. All the people who gave samples were healthy bone marrow donors. Germline loops: CDR1 SGHTA, CDR2 FQGNSA. This CDR3 has 14 residues. With 5 bases removed from V and 8 bases from J, the gap between germline ends came to 16 bases. Amplification used 60 Vbeta primers and 13 Jbeta primers. The assay was immunoSEQ multiplex PCR, and TCRdb's table has in-frame clones only and misses some. The repertoire has 150,000 to 200,000 clones, nearly 80% of them found once; the top ten carry about 1%. This entry belongs to a study of cytomegalovirus exposure and HLA in healthy donors.

The chain couples TRBV7-2 to TRBJ2-1; D ambiguous. The receptor was derived from a woman aged 45-65 years in good health and CMV-seropositive. What was sequenced was PBMCs. CDR3 in amino acids: CASSPPGTSDEQFF. The CDR3 DNA sequence: TGTGCCAGCAGCCCCCCGGGTACGAGCGATGAGCAGTTCTTC.